This passage covers 17 T cell receptor beta chains from one sample sequenced in a study of blood T cells in healthy people across ages. The authors ran a second PCR of about 6 to 11 cycles using a sample-barcoded 5' primer and a J-beta primer mix. TCRdb ran MiXCR on the 5' RACE reads and lists one entry per CDR3 protein. Of a few hundred thousand distinct CDR3 sequences in the sample, about 29% were seen once. These data were also reused for a study on T cells of mothers and their children.

What was sequenced was blood. Receptors were obtained from a boy under 10 years old in good health.

The CDR3 protein is CASSVGLSSGNTIYF. In DNA, the CDR3 is TGTGCCAGCAGCGTAGGTCTAAGCTCTGGAAACACCATATATTTT. The gene calls are TRBV9 and TRBJ1-3; D remains unclear. V was clipped by 0 bases and J by 0 bases, with 7 bases between them. Germline V gene lookup returns CDR1 SGDLS and CDR2 YYNGEE. This CDR3 spans 15 amino acids.

The V and J genes are TRBV9 and TRBJ2-5, with TRBD2 matching 8 bases. The DNA end is more similar to TRBJ2-1, so the J call may be wrong. This CDR3 has 16 amino acids. Looked up from germline, CDR1 is SGDLS and CDR2 is YYNGEE. The CDR3 reads CASSVGTGGIGFEQFF. The DNA for the CDR3 is TGTGCCAGCAGCGTAGGGACGGGGGGGATTGGATTTGAGCAGTTCTTC.

The chain is built from TRBV10-3 and TRBJ2-6; 7 bases line up with TRBD2. CDR1 is ENHRY and CDR2 is SYGVKD in the germline V gene. The V gene end was trimmed by 0 bases and the J gene end by 2 bases; junction bases not matched to a gene: 7. The CDR3 runs 18 residues. CDR3 nucleotide sequence: TGTGCCATCAGTGAGTCGATGGGGGGGTCGGCTGGGGCCAACGTCCTGACTTTC. It codes for CAISESMGGSAGANVLTF.

V and J are TRBV12-5 and TRBJ2-1; D uncertain. Germline assignment: CDR1 LGHNT and CDR2 FRNRAP. The CDR3 is 13 residues long. V gave up 3 bases and J gave up 5 bases, with 8 bases separating them. CDR3 DNA: TGTGCTAGTGGTTTACGGGCGGACAATGAGCAGTTCTTC. Translating it yields CASGLRADNEQFF.

The J gene is TRBJ2-5, the V gene TRBV6-6, with D maybe TRBD2 (6 bases). Germline CDR1 and CDR2: MNHNY and SVGAGI (reference sequence). The ends were cut back, 7 bases at V and 2 bases at J, with 14 bases in the middle. The CDR3 sequence is 14 residues long. The CDR3 DNA follows: TGTGCCAGCACCTCTAGGAGGGAACAAGAGACCCAGTACTTC. Protein: CASTSRREQETQYF.

On this clonotype: Mismatch with germline at one junction end may stem from a read error. The V and J genes are TRBV4-3 and TRBJ2-5; D gene ambiguous. Germline V gives CDR1 LGHNA, CDR2 YSLEER. The CDR3 length is 15 residues. CDR3 sequence (DNA): TGCGCCAGTAGCCAAGATACTCTGTACCAAGAGACCCAGTACTTC. This codes for CASSQDTLYQETQYF.

This clonotype came up a few times. This chain links TRBV12-3 or TRBV12-4 with TRBJ2-5; unclear D gene. The J call is uncertain, as TRBJ2-1 better fits the DNA end. This CDR3 has 23 residues. The CDR3 loop reads CASSLVLLWQDDLSTRKYNEQFF. CDR3 in DNA: TGTGCCAGCAGTTTAGTTCTTCTTTGGCAGGACGATTTGAGTACAAGAAAGTACAATGAGCAGTTCTTC.

This clonotype was detected many times. The chain has TRBV9 and TRBJ2-6; D may correspond to TRBD1 or TRBD2 (5 bases each). V was trimmed by 5 bases and J by 0 bases, leaving 21 bases between them. Germline V CDR1 and CDR2: SGDLS, YYNGEE. The length of the CDR3 is 19 residues. CDR3 in DNA: TGTGCCAGCAGGGGACCGAGGGCAGAGATTAGCTCTGGGGCCAACGTCCTGACTTTC. It yields the protein CASRGPRAEISSGANVLTF. Filled out from reference TRBV9 and TRBJ2-6, the complete variable domain reads DSGVTQTPKHLITATGQRVTLRCSPRSGDLSVYWYQQSLDQGLQFLIQYYNGEERAKGNILERFSAQQFPDLHSELNLSSLELGDSALYFCASRGPRAEISSGANVLTFGAGSRLTVL.

The V gene is TRBV15, the J gene TRBJ1-1, with a possible D match to TRBD1 (6 bases). Trimming took off 1 base at V and 5 bases at J, with 14 bases between the two ends. CDR1 LNHNV and CDR2 YYDKDF come from the germline V gene (reference sequence). The CDR3 is 15 amino acids. The CDR3 DNA sequence: TGTGCCACCAGCAGAGTAAAGGGGGGGTGGACTGAAGCTTTCTTT. Its protein product is CATSRVKGGWTEAFF.

This clonotype was counted a few times. The rearrangement uses TRBV12-3 or TRBV12-4 and TRBJ2-1; 14 bases line up with TRBD2. The CDR3 has 17 residues. After removal of 5 bases from V and 5 bases from J, the junction contained 8 bases not matched to a gene. CDR3 coding DNA: TGTGCCAGCAGTCCCCGGACTAGCGGGAGGCCCCACAATGAGCAGTTCTTC. It codes for CASSPRTSGRPHNEQFF.

The rearrangement joins TRBV5-1 to TRBJ2-1; perhaps TRBD2 as D (5 bases). The germline V gene encodes CDR1 SGHRS and CDR2 YFSETQ. This CDR3 is 13 amino acids long. Trimming removed 3 bases at V and 9 bases at J, with 13 bases between. CDR3 sequence reads: CASSSRRSPEQFF. The CDR3 DNA is TGCGCCAGCAGCTCCCGGAGGAGCCCTGAGCAGTTCTTC.

This chain connects TRBV7-2 to TRBJ2-6; 9 bases align to TRBD1. CDR1 and CDR2 (germline): SGHTA, FQGNSA. The CDR3 length is 19 residues. Trimming took 5 bases from V and 2 from J; bases not matched to a gene: 13. CDR3 nucleotide sequence: TGTGCCAGCAGCACCAGGGGACAGGGTGGCGGAACTGGGGCCAACGTCCTGACTTTC. This codes for CASSTRGQGGGTGANVLTF.

This clonotype was observed many times. The chain uses TRBV9 and TRBJ1-1; the D is unclear. V was shortened by 0 bases and J by 5 bases, with 8 bases between the two germline ends. The CDR3 has 13 amino acids. Germline V gene data show CDR1 as SGDLS and CDR2 as YYNGEE. CDR3 coding DNA: TGTGCCAGCAGCGTAGGGCCCGAGACTGAAGCTTTCTTT. It is translated as CASSVGPETEAFF.

This clonotype was picked up a small number of times. The chain uses TRBV20-1 and TRBJ2-5; 8 bases are shared with TRBD2. Germline loops: CDR1 DFQATT, CDR2 SNEGSKA (reference sequence). The CDR3 spans 14 residues. After removal of 6 bases from V and 3 bases from J, the junction contained 9 bases not matched to a gene. CDR3 in DNA: TGCAGTGCCCGCTCCGGGAGGGGGGAAGAGACCCAGTACTTC. This gives the protein CSARSGRGEETQYF.

This clonotype was recorded a few times. This chain uses TRBV3-1 with TRBJ1-4; TRBD1 is a possible D gene (5 bases). Germline assignment: CDR1 LGHDT and CDR2 YNNKEL (reference sequence). The CDR3 length is 16 residues. Deletions cut 0 bases from V and 5 bases from J, with 13 bases between. DNA for the CDR3: TGTGCCAGCAGCCAAGATCCTTCGGGGACCAATGAAAAACTGTTTTTT. Its translation is CASSQDPSGTNEKLFF.

The chain recombines TRBV5-1 with TRBJ2-3; 7 nucleotides agree with TRBD2. This CDR3 has 18 amino acids. Germline CDR1 SGHRS, CDR2 YFSETQ. V lost 0 bases and J lost 0; bases outside the gene matches: 10. For the CDR3, the DNA is TGCGCCAGCAGCTTGGATGGACTAGTATCGGTCAGCACAGATACGCAGTATTTT. This codes for CASSLDGLVSVSTDTQYF.

This clonotype has a handful of counts. The genes are TRBV7-9 and TRBJ2-5; D is perhaps TRBD1 (6 bases). The assigned J gene may be wrong: the sequence end matches TRBJ2-7 better. The CDR3 is 14 residues long. CDR1 SEHNR and CDR2 FQNEAQ come from the germline V gene (reference sequence). Here the CDR3 DNA reads TGTGCCAGCAGCGAAGCGGACAGATCCTACGAGCAGTACTTC. Translated: CASSEADRSYEQYF.